Listed below are T cell receptor beta chains from one sample, sequenced in a study of blood T cell repertoires in COVID-19. Here immunoSEQ multiplex PCR was the method, and the copy in TCRdb shows in-frame clones only, minus some. The repertoire holds about 160,000 clones, with roughly 90% as singletons. The sample taken for sequencing was peripheral blood. These TCRs come from a man younger than 35 with acute or convalescent COVID-19. Each CDR3 is given with its conserved first and last residue. The D gene is left open where the match is weak. Size is omitted from some rows. Given values are once, few, many or a class for expanded clones.

CDR3 protein	CDR3 DNA	D gene	J gene	CDR3 length	clone size	V gene
CASSQELLPYAGGNYNEQFF	TGTGCCAGCAGCCAAGAGCTCCTTCCTTACGCGGGAGGGAACTACAATGAGCAGTTCTTC	TRBD2	TRBJ2-1	20	once	TRBV3-1/TRBV3-2
CASSPLDRYSNQPQHF	TGTGCCAGCAGCCCTCTTGACAGGTATAGCAATCAGCCCCAGCATTTT	.	TRBJ1-5	16	.	TRBV6-2/TRBV6-3
CASSEGEGGRSNQPQHF	TGTGCCAGCAGTGAAGGGGAAGGGGGAAGGAGCAATCAGCCCCAGCATTTT	.	TRBJ1-5	17	.	TRBV6-1
CASSQGQLSGANVLTF	TGTGCCAGCAGCCAAGGACAGCTCTCTGGGGCCAACGTCCTGACTTTC	.	TRBJ2-6	16	.	TRBV4-2
CASSEGGQAQETQYF	TGTGCCAGCAGTGAGGGGGGACAGGCCCAAGAGACCCAGTACTTC	TRBD1	TRBJ2-5	15	.	TRBV2
CASSELTGGDTQYF	TGTGCCAGCAGTGAATTGACAGGGGGAGATACGCAGTATTTT	TRBD1	TRBJ2-3	14	.	TRBV6-1
CASSPREGGLYTEAFF	TGTGCCAGCTCACCACGGGAGGGAGGTTTGTACACTGAAGCTTTCTTT	.	TRBJ1-1	16	.	TRBV18
CASSAGGTVTGEQYF	TGTGCCAGCAGCGCAGGGGGGACAGTTACGGGCGAGCAGTACTTC	.	TRBJ2-7	15	.	TRBV9
CASGDRSSYNSPLHF	TGTGCCAGCGGGGACAGGAGCTCCTATAATTCACCCCTCCACTTT	TRBD1	TRBJ1-6	15	.	TRBV5-4
CASSFPGLAGHGVYNEQFF	TGTGCCAGCAGCTTTCCGGGACTAGCGGGACATGGGGTTTACAATGAGCAGTTCTTC	TRBD2	TRBJ2-1	19	.	TRBV7-9
CASSVPRDRTRHTEAFF	TGTGCCAGCAGTGTCCCTCGGGACAGGACAAGACACACTGAAGCTTTCTTT	TRBD1	TRBJ1-1	17	once	TRBV6-2/TRBV6-3
CAASGRALADTEAFF	TGTGCCGCCTCCGGGAGAGCACTAGCGGACACTGAAGCTTTCTTT	.	TRBJ1-1	15	.	TRBV2
CASSFVSTDTQYF	TGTGCCAGCAGTTTCGTGAGCACAGATACGCAGTATTTT	.	TRBJ2-3	13	.	TRBV27
CASTSLPGLTQETQYF	TGCGCCAGCACCTCCCTACCCGGACTAACCCAAGAGACCCAGTACTTC	.	TRBJ2-5	16	.	TRBV5-1
CASSRSGAGDYEQYF	TGTGCCAGCAGCCGCTCAGGGGCTGGAGACTACGAGCAGTACTTC	.	TRBJ2-7	15	.	TRBV11-3
CASSSSGTPAGDTQYF	TGCGCCAGCAGCTCCTCCGGGACCCCAGCGGGAGATACGCAGTATTTT	.	TRBJ2-3	16	.	TRBV5-1
CASSATGSANEKLFF	TGTGCCAGCAGCGCGACAGGGAGTGCTAATGAAAAACTGTTTTTT	TRBD1	TRBJ1-4	15	.	TRBV9
CASSLLAGLSYEQYF	TGCGCCAGCAGCTTGTTGGCGGGACTTAGTTACGAGCAGTACTTC	.	TRBJ2-7	15	.	TRBV5-1
CASNKPTSGRRDEQFF	TGTGCCAGCAATAAACCGACTAGCGGGAGGCGGGATGAGCAGTTCTTC	TRBD2	TRBJ2-1	16	.	TRBV6-6
CASSPDRFAGLNTEAFF	TGTGCCAGTAGCCCGGACAGATTCGCGGGCTTGAACACTGAAGCTTTCTTT	.	TRBJ1-1	17	.	TRBV19
CASSLGLVGRLDEQFF	TGTGCCAGCAGCTTAGGGTTAGTCGGGAGGCTCGATGAGCAGTTCTTC	TRBD2	TRBJ2-1	16	.	TRBV11-2
CASSFGLAGSNEQFF	TGTGCCAGCAGTTTTGGGCTAGCGGGGAGCAATGAGCAGTTCTTC	TRBD2	TRBJ2-1	15	few	TRBV27
CASSESRYYGYTF	TGTGCCAGCAGTGAATCGAGGTACTATGGCTACACCTTC	.	TRBJ1-2	13	.	TRBV6-1
CASSWGSPYEQYF	TGTGCCAGCAGTTGGGGCAGTCCCTACGAGCAGTACTTC	.	TRBJ2-7	13	.	TRBV12-3/TRBV12-4
CASSPREGPYEQYF	TGTGCCAGCAGCCCGAGGGAGGGGCCCTACGAGCAGTACTTC	TRBD2	TRBJ2-7	14	.	TRBV11-2
CASSPEASNQPQHF	TGTGCCAGCTCACCAGAAGCTAGCAATCAGCCCCAGCATTTT	.	TRBJ1-5	14	.	TRBV18
CASSLASGSGPENEQFF	TGTGCCAGCAGCTTAGCGTCGGGTAGCGGACCGGAAAATGAGCAGTTCTTC	.	TRBJ2-1	17	.	TRBV7-8
CASSKTGTGASSPLHF	TGTGCCAGCAGCAAGACCGGGACAGGGGCCAGTTCACCCCTCCACTTT	TRBD1	TRBJ1-6	16	.	TRBV5-5
CASSRRTSGVVRGDTQYF	TGTGCCAGCAGCCGTCGGACTAGCGGGGTCGTTCGAGGGGATACGCAGTATTTT	TRBD2	TRBJ2-3	18	.	TRBV14
CASSPDRVVSRNTEAFF	TGTGCCAGCAGCCCGGACAGGGTCGTTTCTAGGAACACTGAAGCTTTCTTT	TRBD1	TRBJ1-1	17	.	TRBV7-9
CASSVEPAGVEFTDTQYF	TGTGCCAGCAGCGTAGAACCCGCGGGGGTTGAATTCACAGATACGCAGTATTTT	TRBD2	TRBJ2-3	18	.	TRBV9
CASREQGASGNTIYF	TGTGCCAGCAGAGAACAGGGGGCCTCTGGAAACACCATATATTTT	TRBD1	TRBJ1-3	15	.	TRBV5-6
CASSFRHQPQHF	TGTGCCAGCAGTTTTCGTCATCAGCCCCAGCATTTT	.	TRBJ1-5	12	.	TRBV12-3/TRBV12-4
CASKDRGLDGYTF	TGTGCCAGCAAGGACAGGGGGCTTGATGGCTACACCTTC	TRBD1	TRBJ1-2	13	once	TRBV6-5
CASSFAGYNEQFF	TGTGCCAGCAGCTTCGCGGGATACAATGAGCAGTTCTTC	.	TRBJ2-1	13	once	TRBV7-2